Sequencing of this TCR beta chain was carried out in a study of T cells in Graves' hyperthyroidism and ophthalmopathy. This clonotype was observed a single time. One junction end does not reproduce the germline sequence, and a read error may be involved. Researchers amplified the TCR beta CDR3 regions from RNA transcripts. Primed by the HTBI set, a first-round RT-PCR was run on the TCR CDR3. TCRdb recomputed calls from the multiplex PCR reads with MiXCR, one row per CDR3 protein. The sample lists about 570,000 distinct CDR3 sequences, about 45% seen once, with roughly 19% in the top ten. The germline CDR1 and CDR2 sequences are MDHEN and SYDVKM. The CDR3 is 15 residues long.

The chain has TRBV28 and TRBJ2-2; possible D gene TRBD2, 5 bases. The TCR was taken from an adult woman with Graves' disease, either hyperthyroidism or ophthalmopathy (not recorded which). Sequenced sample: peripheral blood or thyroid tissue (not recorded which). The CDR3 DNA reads TGTGCCAGCATAACCGGCGCAGAAAACACCGGGGAGCTGCTTTTT. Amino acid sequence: CASITGAENTGELLF. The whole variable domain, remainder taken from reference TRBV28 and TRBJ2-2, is DVKVTQSSRYLVKRTGEKVFLECVQDMDHENMFWYRQDPGLGLRLIYFSYDVKMKEKGDIPEGYSVSREKKERFSLILESASTNQTSMYLCASITGAENTGELLFGEGSRLTVL.